The 24 T cell receptor beta chains given below trace back to one sample, sequenced in a study of cytomegalovirus exposure and HLA in healthy donors. The study ran its PCR with 60 Vbeta and 13 Jbeta primers. The method was immunoSEQ multiplex PCR; TCRdb's version includes in-frame clones alone and lacks a portion of them. The table includes 100,000 to 150,000 clones, 65% to 80% detected once. Sequencing was carried out using PBMCs. All receptors come from a human donor in good health.

This clone was counted between two and nine times. The chain couples TRBV5-6 to TRBJ1-2; D gene ambiguous. The CDR3 runs 13 residues. V was pared by 3 bases and J by 9 bases, with 15 bases between. Germline V gives CDR1 SGHDT, CDR2 YYEEEE. Written as DNA, the CDR3 is TGTGCCAGCAGCTCCGATAACCTGAGTCGCTACACCTTC. Residues: CASSSDNLSRYTF.

The chain couples TRBV9 to TRBJ2-4; D perhaps matches TRBD1 (6 bases). The germline V and J ends were trimmed by 0 bases and 9 bases, with 19 bases remaining between them. CDR1 is SGDLS and CDR2 is YYNGEE in the germline V gene. The length of the CDR3 is 16 residues. CDR3 sequence: CASSVVPRGVYSIQYF. CDR3 DNA: TGTGCCAGCAGCGTAGTGCCCAGGGGCGTTTATTCCATTCAGTACTTC.

This clone was observed a few times. The chain uses TRBV9 and TRBJ2-7; 8 nucleotides line up with TRBD1. Germline V gene data show CDR1 as SGDLS and CDR2 as YYNGEE. The V gene end was trimmed by 2 bases and the J gene end by 2 bases; junction bases not matched to a gene: 6. There are 15 residues in the CDR3. The CDR3 DNA sequence: TGTGCCAGCAGCGTCGGATCGACAGGGGCCTACGAGCAGTACTTC. This translates into CASSVGSTGAYEQYF.

V and J are TRBV2 and TRBJ1-2; 9 nucleotides line up with TRBD1. V shed 6 bases and J 6 bases; nucleotides not matched to a gene: 8. CDR3 length: 14 residues. The germline V gene has CDR1 SNHLY and CDR2 FYNNEI. The CDR3 DNA reads as TGTGCCAGCAGACCCACAGGGGGCTTGGATGGCTACACCTTC. Its protein is CASRPTGGLDGYTF.

This clone appeared once. The chain uses TRBV29-1 and TRBJ1-1; the D gene is possibly TRBD1 (5 bases). Trimming shortened V by 7 bases and J by 0 bases, and 9 bases separated the two germline ends. CDR1 is SQVTM and CDR2 is ANQGSEA in the germline V gene. This CDR3 region has 12 residues. CDR3 sequence reads: CSEKQVNTEAFF. Written as DNA, the CDR3 is TGCAGCGAGAAACAGGTGAACACTGAAGCTTTCTTT.

A word on this clone: Here the CDR3 omits its conserved ending phenylalanine or tryptophan, so a read error is the likely source. The DNA is omitted, as the CDR3 cannot be located on it reliably, and the CDR3 follows TCRdb's listing. The CDR3 loop reads CASSEPDRPNGI. The V and J genes are TRBV6-1 and TRBJ2-7; the table calls TRBD1, which could not be checked here. The CDR3 numbers 12 amino acids, ends counted. Germline CDR1 is MNHNS and CDR2 is SASEGT.

V usage is TRBV4-1 and J usage is TRBJ2-7; D perhaps matches TRBD2 (5 bases). This CDR3 is 17 amino acids long. CDR1 and CDR2 from the germline V gene are MGHRA and YSYEKL. V lost 0 bases and J lost 5, with 20 bases in between. In DNA, the CDR3 is TGCGCCAGCAGCCAAGATGGGCTAGCCGGAATCCTGAACGAGCAGTACTTC. Its translation is CASSQDGLAGILNEQYF.

This clone was recorded only once. The chain couples TRBV4-1 to TRBJ1-3; D is ambiguous. This CDR3 region has 15 residues. Germline V gives CDR1 MGHRA, CDR2 YSYEKL. V lost 0 bases to trimming and J lost 0 bases, with 6 bases between them. The CDR3 here is CASSQEAISGNTIYF. CDR3 DNA sequence: TGCGCCAGCAGCCAAGAAGCGATCTCTGGAAACACCATATATTTT.

The chain couples TRBV9 to TRBJ1-6, with D perhaps matching TRBD1 (5 bases). Germline values: CDR1 SGDLS, CDR2 YYNGEE. This CDR3 region has 16 residues. V lost 0 bases and J lost 5, with 12 bases in between. This CDR3 is CASSVASTANNSPLHF. The CDR3 DNA is TGTGCCAGCAGCGTAGCCTCGACAGCTAATAATTCACCCCTCCACTTT.

The chain recombines TRBV9 with TRBJ1-2, with 7 bases lining up with TRBD1. The V and J ends lost 3 bases and 10 bases, in that order; junction bases with no gene match: 12. Germline V gene sequence: CDR1 SGDLS, CDR2 YYNGEE. The CDR3 sequence is 14 residues long. CDR3: CASSAWTGDTHYTF. The DNA of the CDR3 is TGTGCCAGCAGCGCTTGGACAGGCGACACCCACTACACCTTC.

The chain is built from TRBV7-7 and TRBJ2-5; TRBD1 matches 12 bases. After removal of 4 bases from V and 5 bases from J, the junction contained 11 bases not matched to a gene. Germline V CDR1 and CDR2: SSHAT, FNYEAQ (reference sequence). The CDR3 consists of 17 residues. The chain's CDR3 is CASSSPGGDRGLETQYF. The CDR3 DNA is TGTGCCAGCAGCTCACCGGGGGGGGACAGGGGGCTGGAGACCCAGTACTTC.

In nucleotides, the CDR3 is TGTGCCAGTAGTATAGTGGCAGGGCGGACTGAAGCTTTCTTT. As protein: CASSIVAGRTEAFF. This sequence joins TRBV19 and TRBJ1-1, with D possibly TRBD1 on 5 matching bases. With 1 base removed from V and 5 bases from J, the gap between germline ends came to 11 bases. The CDR3 is 14 amino acids. Germline V gives CDR1 LNHDA, CDR2 SQIVND (reference sequence).

This clone was observed a handful of times. This rearrangement joins TRBV28 to TRBJ2-2, with D perhaps TRBD1 (6 bases). Germline CDR1 is MDHEN and CDR2 is SYDVKM. The CDR3 is 15 residues long. V was cut by 4 bases and J by 1 base, with 10 bases left in between. CDR3 DNA: TGTGCCAGCAGTTGGGACACGTTGAACACCGGGGAGCTGTTTTTT. Translated, it gives CASSWDTLNTGELFF.

This chain links TRBV27 with TRBJ2-7; possibly TRBD2 for D (6 bases). Trimming cost V 0 bases and J 1 base, with 13 bases left between them. CDR3 length: 16 amino acids. The V gene's germline CDR1 is MNHEY and CDR2 SMNVEV (reference sequence). In nucleotides, the CDR3 is TGTGCCAGCAGTTTATCGGGGACTTATATTTCCTACGAGCAGTACTTC. Translated: CASSLSGTYISYEQYF.

The genes are TRBV5-1 and TRBJ2-7; TRBD2 might be the D (5 bases). V lost 4 bases and J lost 4, with 12 bases in between. CDR3 length: 13 amino acids. Germline-derived CDR1 and CDR2 are SGHRS and YFSETQ. CDR3 in amino acids: CASSISGSYEQYF. The CDR3 nucleotides are TGCGCCAGCAGCATAAGCGGTTCTTACGAGCAGTACTTC. Based on the CDR3 plus reference TRBV5-1 and TRBJ2-7, the full variable domain is KAGVTQTPRYLIKTRGQQVTLSCSPISGHRSVSWYQQTPGQGLQFLFEYFSETQRNKGNFPGRFSGRQFSNSRSEMNVSTLELGDSALYLCASSISGSYEQYFGPGTRLTVT.

The chain is built from TRBV28 and TRBJ2-1; no reliable D call. The CDR3 runs to 14 residues. V dropped 5 bases and J dropped 9 bases, with 17 bases sitting between them. From germline, CDR1 is MDHEN and CDR2 SYDVKM. The chain's CDR3 is CASSPIHLESEQFF. The CDR3 region has the DNA TGTGCCAGCAGTCCCATTCATCTGGAGAGTGAGCAGTTCTTC.

The chain carries TRBV10-3 and TRBJ1-5; the D is unclear. The germline V gene encodes CDR1 ENHRY and CDR2 SYGVKD. Trimming took 6 bases from V and 0 from J, leaving 9 bases between them. This CDR3 region has 14 residues. This chain's CDR3 is CAISLSDSNQPQHF. CDR3 in DNA: TGTGCCATCAGCCTAAGTGATAGCAATCAGCCCCAGCATTTT.

In DNA, the CDR3 is TGTGCCAGCAGTGAACAGGGACAGGGTCTAGCCAAAAACATTCAGTACTTC. Translating it yields CASSEQGQGLAKNIQYF. V usage is TRBV2 and J usage is TRBJ2-4; 9 bases are shared with TRBD1. The germline V gene has CDR1 SNHLY and CDR2 FYNNEI. The CDR3 length is 17 residues. V lost 2 bases, J lost 0 bases, and 5 bases stayed unmatched.

J is TRBJ2-7 and V is TRBV5-1, with TRBD2 identical over 8 bases. The V gene's germline CDR1 is SGHRS and CDR2 YFSETQ. Trimming cost V 0 bases and J 2 bases; bases outside gene matches: 4. The CDR3 runs to 15 residues. CDR3 in amino acids: CASSLAAGVTYEQYF. The CDR3 bases are TGCGCCAGCAGCTTGGCAGCGGGAGTCACCTACGAGCAGTACTTC.

This rearrangement joins TRBV28 to TRBJ1-1; maybe TRBD1 (6 bases). Trimming shortened V by 7 bases and J by 7 bases, and 19 bases separated the two germline ends. The CDR3 contains 14 residues. The germline V gene has CDR1 MDHEN and CDR2 SYDVKM. In nucleotides, the CDR3 is TGTGCCAGCATCCCCGGGGGGGGGCTCGGTGAAGCTTTCTTT. It is translated as CASIPGGGLGEAFF. Full variable domain (missing parts from reference TRBV28 and TRBJ1-1): DVKVTQSSRYLVKRTGEKVFLECVQDMDHENMFWYRQDPGLGLRLIYFSYDVKMKEKGDIPEGYSVSREKKERFSLILESASTNQTSMYLCASIPGGGLGEAFFGQGTRLTVV.

The J gene is TRBJ2-3, the V gene TRBV19; unclear D gene. Germline-derived CDR1 and CDR2 are LNHDA and SQIVND (reference sequence). Trimming removed 0 bases from V and 7 bases from J, with 14 bases in between. There are 15 residues in the CDR3. The CDR3 loop reads CASSIDRTKPHTQYF. The CDR3 region has the DNA TGTGCCAGTAGTATAGATCGAACGAAGCCTCATACGCAGTATTTT. Using reference TRBV19 and TRBJ2-3 for the parts outside the CDR3, the full variable domain is DGGITQSPKYLFRKEGQNVTLSCEQNLNHDAMYWYRQDPGQGLRLIYYSQIVNDFQKGDIAEGYSVSREKKESFPLTVTSAQKNPTAFYLCASSIDRTKPHTQYFGPGTRLTVL.

J is TRBJ2-4 and V is TRBV13, with 10 bases that match TRBD1. The CDR3 is 15 residues long. CDR1 is PRHDT, CDR2 FYEKMQ, per germline (reference sequence). The V and J ends lost 5 bases and 7 bases, in that order; junction bases with no gene match: 8. CDR3 DNA sequence: TGTGCCAGCAGCGGCGGGGACAGGGGTCTGAACATTCAGTACTTC. Protein sequence: CASSGGDRGLNIQYF.

V and J are TRBV6-5 and TRBJ1-2; 8 positions match TRBD1. CDR1 MNHEY and CDR2 SVGAGI come from the germline V gene. V lost 10 bases to trimming and J lost 0 bases; unmatched junction nucleotides: 4. The CDR3 sequence is 13 residues long. The DNA of the CDR3 is TGTGCCACAGGGACAGGACCTAACTATGGCTACACCTTC. It is translated as CATGTGPNYGYTF.

The chain is built from TRBV6-1 and TRBJ1-3; TRBD1 matches at 7 bases. The ends lost 6 bases at V and 6 bases at J; junction bases unmatched: 11. The CDR3 is 15 residues long. The germline CDR1 and CDR2 sequences are MNHNS and SASEGT. The chain's CDR3 is CASRGAGTAENTIYF. The CDR3 DNA is TGTGCCAGCAGGGGGGCAGGGACAGCTGAAAACACCATATATTTT.